This TCR beta chain was captured by sequencing in a study of tissue T cells after allogeneic stem cell transplantation. General study findings and limits: Few T cell clones were shared across patients, but motif clusters showed tissue-specific shared signatures.

Note on this clone: Its antigen is unidentified. The genes and germline here are from mouse. Read coverage stops 1 residue before the CDR3 terminus; the germline J gene supplies the remainder.

V lost 5 bases to trimming and J lost 7 bases, with 11 bases between them. This CDR3 region has 12 residues. Germline V gene sequence: CDR1 MSHET, CDR2 SYDVDS. TCRdb's copy holds only in-frame clones and misses some; the assay was immunoSEQ multiplex PCR. Seen here are 6,400 or so clones, about 47% observed once, and the top ten hold 7.7%. Time point reported: mouse harvest day 7 after allogeneic transplant. Each mouse received 10^7 T-cell-depleted marrow cells plus 10^6 splenic CD5+ T cells by tail vein. The clonotype originates from a female BALB/c mouse given C57BL/6 T cells with graft-versus-host disease after an allogeneic hematopoietic cell transplant. V gene TRBV29 combines with J gene TRBJ1-1; D possibly corresponds to TRBD1 (5 bases). The material sequenced was lymph node tissue. The CDR3 protein is CASSTTVQEVFF. CDR3 bases read: TGTGCTAGCAGTACGACAGTCCAAGAAGTCTTC.